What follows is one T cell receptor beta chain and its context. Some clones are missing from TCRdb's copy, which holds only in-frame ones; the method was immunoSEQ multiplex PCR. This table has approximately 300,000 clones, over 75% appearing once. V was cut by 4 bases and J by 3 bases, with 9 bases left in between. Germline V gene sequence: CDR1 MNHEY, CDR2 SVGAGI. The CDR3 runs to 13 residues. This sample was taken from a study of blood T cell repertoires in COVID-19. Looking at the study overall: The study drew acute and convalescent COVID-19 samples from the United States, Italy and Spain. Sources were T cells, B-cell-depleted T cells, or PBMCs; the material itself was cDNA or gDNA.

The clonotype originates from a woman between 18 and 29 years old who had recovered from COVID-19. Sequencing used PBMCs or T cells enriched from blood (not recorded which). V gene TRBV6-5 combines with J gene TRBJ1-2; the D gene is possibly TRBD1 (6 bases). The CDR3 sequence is CASSLQGDYGYTF. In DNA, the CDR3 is TGTGCCAGCAGTTTACAGGGCGACTATGGCTACACCTTC.